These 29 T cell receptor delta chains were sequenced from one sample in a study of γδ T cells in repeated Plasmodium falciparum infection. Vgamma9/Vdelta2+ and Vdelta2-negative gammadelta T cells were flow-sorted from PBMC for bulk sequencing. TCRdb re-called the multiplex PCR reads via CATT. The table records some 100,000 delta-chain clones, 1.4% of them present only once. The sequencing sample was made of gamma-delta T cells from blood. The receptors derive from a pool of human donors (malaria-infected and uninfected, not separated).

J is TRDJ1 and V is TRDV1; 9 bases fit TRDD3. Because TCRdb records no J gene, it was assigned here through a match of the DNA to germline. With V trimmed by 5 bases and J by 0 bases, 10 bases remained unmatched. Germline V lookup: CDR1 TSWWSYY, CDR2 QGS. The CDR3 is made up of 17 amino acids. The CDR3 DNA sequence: TGTGCTCTTGGGAACCGGGGGATACCTCCGTACACCGATAAACTCATCTTT. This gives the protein CALGNRGIPPYTDKLIF.

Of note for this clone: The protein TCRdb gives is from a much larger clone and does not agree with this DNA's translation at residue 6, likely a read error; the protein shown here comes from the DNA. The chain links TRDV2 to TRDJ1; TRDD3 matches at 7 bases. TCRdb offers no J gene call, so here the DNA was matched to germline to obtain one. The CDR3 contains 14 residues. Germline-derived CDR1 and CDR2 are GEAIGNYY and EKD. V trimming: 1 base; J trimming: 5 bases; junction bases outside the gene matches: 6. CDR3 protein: CACDTMVLGDKLIF. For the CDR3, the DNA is TGTGCCTGTGACACTATGGTACTGGGGGATAAACTCATCTTT.

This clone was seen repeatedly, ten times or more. CDR3 region: CACDTVSTGDTGIILTAQLFF. The CDR3 region has the DNA TGTGCCTGTGACACCGTGAGTACTGGGGATACGGGTATTATCTTGACAGCACAACTCTTCTTT. The gene calls are TRDV2 and TRDJ2; 9 bases match TRDD3. CDR1 and CDR2 (germline): GEAIGNYY, EKD. This CDR3 is built from 21 residues. Trimming at V came to 0 bases and at J to 2 bases, leaving 18 bases not matched to a gene.

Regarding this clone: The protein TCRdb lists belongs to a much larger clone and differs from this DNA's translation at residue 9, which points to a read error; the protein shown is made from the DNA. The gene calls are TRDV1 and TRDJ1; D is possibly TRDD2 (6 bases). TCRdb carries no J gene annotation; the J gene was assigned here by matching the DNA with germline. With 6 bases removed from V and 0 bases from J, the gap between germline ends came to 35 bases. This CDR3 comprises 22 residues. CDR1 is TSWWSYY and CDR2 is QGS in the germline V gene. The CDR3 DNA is TGTGCTCTTGGTCCGCAAGCCTTCCCACAACCACTACTTCATCACGACACCGATAAACTCATCTTT. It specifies CALGPQAFPQPLLHHDTDKLIF.

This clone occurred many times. The CDR3 DNA follows: TGTGCTCTTGGGGAACGACGGTGGGGGGATAGACATAAACTCATCTTT. It encodes CALGERRWGDRHKLIF. This chain links TRDV1 with TRDJ1, with 8 bases identical to TRDD3. CDR3 length: 16 amino acids. With V trimmed by 1 base and J by 6 bases, 10 bases remained unmatched. The V gene's germline CDR1 is TSWWSYY and CDR2 QGS.

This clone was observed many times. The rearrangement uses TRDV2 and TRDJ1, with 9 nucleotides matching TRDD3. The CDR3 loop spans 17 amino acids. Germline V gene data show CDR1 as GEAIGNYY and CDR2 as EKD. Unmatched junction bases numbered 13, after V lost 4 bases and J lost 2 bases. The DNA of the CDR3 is TGTGCCTGTGATCCCCTGGGGGATCCAAAGGAGACCGATAAACTCATCTTT. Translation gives CACDPLGDPKETDKLIF.

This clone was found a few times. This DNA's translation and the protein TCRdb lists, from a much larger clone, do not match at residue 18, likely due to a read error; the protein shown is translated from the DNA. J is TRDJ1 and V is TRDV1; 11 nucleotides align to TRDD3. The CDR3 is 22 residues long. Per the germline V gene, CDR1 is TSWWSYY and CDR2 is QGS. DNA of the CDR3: TGTGCTCTTGGGGAGCCCGAAGCCTCGTACTGGGGGATAAAAGGGTACACCGGTAAACTCATCTTT. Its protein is CALGEPEASYWGIKGYTGKLIF.

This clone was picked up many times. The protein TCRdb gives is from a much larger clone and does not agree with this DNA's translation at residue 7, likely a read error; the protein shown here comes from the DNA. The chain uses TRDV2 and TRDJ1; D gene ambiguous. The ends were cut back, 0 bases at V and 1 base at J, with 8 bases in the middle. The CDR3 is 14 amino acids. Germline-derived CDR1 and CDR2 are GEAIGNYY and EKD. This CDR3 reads CACDTGACTDKLIF. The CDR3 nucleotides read TGTGCCTGTGACACCGGTGCCTGCACCGATAAACTCATCTTT.

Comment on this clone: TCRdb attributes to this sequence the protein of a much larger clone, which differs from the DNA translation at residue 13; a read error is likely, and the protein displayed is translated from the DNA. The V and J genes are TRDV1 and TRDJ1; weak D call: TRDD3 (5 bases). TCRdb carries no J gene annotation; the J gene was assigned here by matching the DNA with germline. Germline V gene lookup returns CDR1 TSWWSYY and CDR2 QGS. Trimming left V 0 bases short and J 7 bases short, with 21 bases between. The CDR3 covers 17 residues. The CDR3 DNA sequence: TGTGCTCTTGGGGAACTCAGGCCCGGCGGGGGCCACCTTAAACTCATCTTT. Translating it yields CALGELRPGGGHLKLIF.

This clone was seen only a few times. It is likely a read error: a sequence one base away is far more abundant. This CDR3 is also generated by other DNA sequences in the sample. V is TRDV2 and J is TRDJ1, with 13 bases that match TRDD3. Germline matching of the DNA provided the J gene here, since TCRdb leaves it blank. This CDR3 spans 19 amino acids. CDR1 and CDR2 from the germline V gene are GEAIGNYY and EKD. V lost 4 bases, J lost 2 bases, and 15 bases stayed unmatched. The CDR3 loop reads CACEPFILGDTPGTDKLIF. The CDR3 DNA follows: TGTGCCTGTGAGCCCTTTATACTGGGGGATACGCCCGGGACCGATAAACTCATCTTT.

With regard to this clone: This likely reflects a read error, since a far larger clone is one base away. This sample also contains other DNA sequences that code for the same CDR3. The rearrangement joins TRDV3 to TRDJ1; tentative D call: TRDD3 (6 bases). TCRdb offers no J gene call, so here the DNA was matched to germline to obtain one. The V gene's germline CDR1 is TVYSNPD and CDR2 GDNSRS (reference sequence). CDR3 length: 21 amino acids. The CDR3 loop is CAFRMRMDRPTGIRYTDKLIF. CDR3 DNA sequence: TGTGCCTTTAGGATGAGAATGGACCGGCCTACGGGGATTCGGTACACCGACAAACTCATCTTT.

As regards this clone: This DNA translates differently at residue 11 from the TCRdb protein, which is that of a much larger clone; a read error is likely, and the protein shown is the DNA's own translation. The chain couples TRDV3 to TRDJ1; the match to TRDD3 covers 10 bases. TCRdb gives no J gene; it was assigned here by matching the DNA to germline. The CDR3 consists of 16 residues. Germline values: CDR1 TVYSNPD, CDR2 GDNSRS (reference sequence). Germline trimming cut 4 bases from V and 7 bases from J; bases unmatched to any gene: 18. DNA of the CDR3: TGTGCCTATATTCCGCCTACTGGGGGATCGCCCCGTAAACTCATCTTT. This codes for CAYIPPTGGSPRKLIF.

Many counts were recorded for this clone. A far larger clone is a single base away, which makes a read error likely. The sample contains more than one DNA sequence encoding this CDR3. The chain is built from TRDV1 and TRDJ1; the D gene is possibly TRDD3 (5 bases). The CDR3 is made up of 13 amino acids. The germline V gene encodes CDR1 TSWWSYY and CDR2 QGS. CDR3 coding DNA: TGTGCCCTTGGGGAAGCCTACACCGATAAACTCATCTTT. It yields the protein CALGEAYTDKLIF.

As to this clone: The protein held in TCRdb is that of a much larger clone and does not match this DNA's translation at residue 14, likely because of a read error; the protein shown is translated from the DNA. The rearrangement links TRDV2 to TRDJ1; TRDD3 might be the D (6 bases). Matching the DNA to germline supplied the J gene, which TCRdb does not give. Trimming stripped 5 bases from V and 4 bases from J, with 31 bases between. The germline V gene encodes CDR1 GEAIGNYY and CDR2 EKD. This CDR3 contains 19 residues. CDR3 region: CACGKIAFGGPKYIDKLIF. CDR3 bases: TGTGCCTGTGGCAAGATCGCTTTTGGGGGGCCCAAGTACATCGATAAACTCATCTTT.

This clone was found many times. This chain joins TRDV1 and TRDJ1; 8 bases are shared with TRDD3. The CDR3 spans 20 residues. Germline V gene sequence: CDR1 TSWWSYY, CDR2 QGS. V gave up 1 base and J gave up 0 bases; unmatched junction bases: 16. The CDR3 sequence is CALGEPLYGGGGSNTDKLIF. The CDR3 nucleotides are TGTGCTCTTGGGGAACCCCTCTACGGGGGTGGGGGATCGAACACCGATAAACTCATCTTT.

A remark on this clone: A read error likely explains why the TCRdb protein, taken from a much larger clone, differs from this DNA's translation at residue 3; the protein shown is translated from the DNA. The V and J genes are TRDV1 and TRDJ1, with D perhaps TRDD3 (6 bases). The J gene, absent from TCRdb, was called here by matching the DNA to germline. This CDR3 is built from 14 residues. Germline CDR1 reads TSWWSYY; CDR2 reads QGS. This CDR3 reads CAPGDLTSADKLIF. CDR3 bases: TGTGCTCCTGGGGATTTAACCAGTGCCGATAAACTCATCTTT.

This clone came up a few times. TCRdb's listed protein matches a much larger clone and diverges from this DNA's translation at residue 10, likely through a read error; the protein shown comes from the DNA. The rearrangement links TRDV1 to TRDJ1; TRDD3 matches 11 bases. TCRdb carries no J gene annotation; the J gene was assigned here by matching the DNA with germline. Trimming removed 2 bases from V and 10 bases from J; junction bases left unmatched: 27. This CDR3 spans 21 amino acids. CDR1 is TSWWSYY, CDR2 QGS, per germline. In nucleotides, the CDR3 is TGTGCTCTTGGGGAATTTCCCTATAATCCCGTGGGGGATACGCGTATCGGGGGACTCATCTTT. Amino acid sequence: CALGEFPYNPVGDTRIGGLIF.

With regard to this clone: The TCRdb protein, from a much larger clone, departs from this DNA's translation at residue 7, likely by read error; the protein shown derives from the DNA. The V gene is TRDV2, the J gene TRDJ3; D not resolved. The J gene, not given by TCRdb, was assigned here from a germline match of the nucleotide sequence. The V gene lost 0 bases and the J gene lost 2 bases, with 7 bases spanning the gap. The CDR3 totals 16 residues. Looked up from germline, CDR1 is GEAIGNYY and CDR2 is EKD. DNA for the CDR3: TGTGCCTGTGACACCGGGAACCCCTGGGACACCCGACAGATGTTTTTC. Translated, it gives CACDTGNPWDTRQMFF.

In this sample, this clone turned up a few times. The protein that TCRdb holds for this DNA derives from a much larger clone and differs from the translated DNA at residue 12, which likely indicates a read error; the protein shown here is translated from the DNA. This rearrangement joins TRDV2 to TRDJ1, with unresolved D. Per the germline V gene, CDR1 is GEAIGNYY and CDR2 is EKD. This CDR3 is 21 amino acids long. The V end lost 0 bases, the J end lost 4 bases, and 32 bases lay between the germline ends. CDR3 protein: CACDTVQGAKNCQGEGDKLIF. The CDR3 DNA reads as TGTGCCTGTGACACCGTTCAAGGGGCTAAAAATTGCCAGGGCGAGGGCGATAAACTCATCTTT.

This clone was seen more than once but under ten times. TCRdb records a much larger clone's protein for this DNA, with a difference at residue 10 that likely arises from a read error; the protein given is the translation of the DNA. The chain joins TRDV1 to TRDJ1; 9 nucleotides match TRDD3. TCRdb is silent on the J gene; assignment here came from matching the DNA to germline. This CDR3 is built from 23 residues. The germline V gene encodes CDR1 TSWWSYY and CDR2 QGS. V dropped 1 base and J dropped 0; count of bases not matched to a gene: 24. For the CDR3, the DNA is TGTGCTCTTGGGGAACAGCCTTGTACTAGGGGATACGCTGATGTGCTGTACACCGATAAACTCATCTTT. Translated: CALGEQPCTRGYADVLYTDKLIF.

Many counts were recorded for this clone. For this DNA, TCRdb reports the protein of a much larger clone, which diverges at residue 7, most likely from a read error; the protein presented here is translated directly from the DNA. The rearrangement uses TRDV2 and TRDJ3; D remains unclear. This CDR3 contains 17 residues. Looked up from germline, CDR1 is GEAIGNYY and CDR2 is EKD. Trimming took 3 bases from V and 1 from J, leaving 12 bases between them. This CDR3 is CACDSTEGSWDTRQMFF. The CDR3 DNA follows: TGTGCCTGTGACTCTACTGAGGGATCCTGGGACACCCGACAGATGTTTTTC.

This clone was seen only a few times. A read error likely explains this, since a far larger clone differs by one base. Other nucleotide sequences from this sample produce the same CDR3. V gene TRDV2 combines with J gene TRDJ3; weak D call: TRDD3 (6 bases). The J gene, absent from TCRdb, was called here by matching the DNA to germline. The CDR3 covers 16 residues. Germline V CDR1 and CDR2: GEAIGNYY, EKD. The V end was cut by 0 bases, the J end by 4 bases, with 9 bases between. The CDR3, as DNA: TGTGCCTGTGACACCGTGCTGGGGTGGGACACCCGACAGATGTTTTTC. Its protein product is CACDTVLGWDTRQMFF.

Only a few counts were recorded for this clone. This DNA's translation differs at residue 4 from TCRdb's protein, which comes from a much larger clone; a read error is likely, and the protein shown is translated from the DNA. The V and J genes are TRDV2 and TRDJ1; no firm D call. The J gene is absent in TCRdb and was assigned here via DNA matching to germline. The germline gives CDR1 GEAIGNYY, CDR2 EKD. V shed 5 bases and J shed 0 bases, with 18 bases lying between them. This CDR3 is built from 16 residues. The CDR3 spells CACGPLSWADTDKLIF. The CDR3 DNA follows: TGTGCCTGTGGCCCCCTTTCATGGGCGGACACCGATAAACTCATCTTT.

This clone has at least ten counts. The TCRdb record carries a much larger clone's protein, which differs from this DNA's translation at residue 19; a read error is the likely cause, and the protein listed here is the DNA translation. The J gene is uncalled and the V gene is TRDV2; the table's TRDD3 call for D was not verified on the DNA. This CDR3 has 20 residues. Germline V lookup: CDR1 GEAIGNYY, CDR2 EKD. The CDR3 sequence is CACDTVELLGDTSDTDKLTF. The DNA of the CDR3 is TGTGCCTGTGACACCGTTGAATTACTGGGGGATACGTCAGACACCGATAAACTCACCTTT.

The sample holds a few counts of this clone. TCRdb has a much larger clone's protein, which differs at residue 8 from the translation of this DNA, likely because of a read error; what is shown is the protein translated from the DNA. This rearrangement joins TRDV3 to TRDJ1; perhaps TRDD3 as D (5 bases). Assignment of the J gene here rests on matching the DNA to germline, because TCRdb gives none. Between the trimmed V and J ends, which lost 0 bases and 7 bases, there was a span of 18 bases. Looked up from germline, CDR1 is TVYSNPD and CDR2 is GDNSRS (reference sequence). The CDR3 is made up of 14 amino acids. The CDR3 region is CAFRRLGCPTKLIF. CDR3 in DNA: TGTGCCTTTAGAAGGTTGGGGTGCCCAACTAAACTCATCTTT. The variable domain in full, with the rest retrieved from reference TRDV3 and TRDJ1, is CDKVTQSSPDQTVASGSEVVLLCTYDTVYSNPDLFWYRIRPDYSFQFVFYGDNSRSEGADFTQGRFSVKHILTQKAFHLVISPVRTEDSATYYCAFRRLGCPTKLIFGKGTRVTVEP.

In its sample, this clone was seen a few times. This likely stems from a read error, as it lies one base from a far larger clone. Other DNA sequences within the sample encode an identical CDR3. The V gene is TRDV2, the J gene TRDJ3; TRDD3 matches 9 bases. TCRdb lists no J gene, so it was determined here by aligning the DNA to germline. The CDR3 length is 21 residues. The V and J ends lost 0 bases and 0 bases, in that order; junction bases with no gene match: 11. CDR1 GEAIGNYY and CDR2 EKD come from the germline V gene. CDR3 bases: TGTGCCTGTGACACCCTACTGGGGGACACCCACCGCTCCTGGGACACCCGACAGATGTTTTTC. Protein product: CACDTLLGDTHRSWDTRQMFF.

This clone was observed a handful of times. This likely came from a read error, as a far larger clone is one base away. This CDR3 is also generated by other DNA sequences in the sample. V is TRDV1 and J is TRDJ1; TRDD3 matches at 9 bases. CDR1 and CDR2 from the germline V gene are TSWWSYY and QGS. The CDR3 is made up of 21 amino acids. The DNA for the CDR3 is TGTGCTCTTGGGGAACTTCCTGGTAGATTGAATGCTGGGGGATGGGGCGATAAACTCATTTTT. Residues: CALGELPGRLNAGGWGDKLIF.

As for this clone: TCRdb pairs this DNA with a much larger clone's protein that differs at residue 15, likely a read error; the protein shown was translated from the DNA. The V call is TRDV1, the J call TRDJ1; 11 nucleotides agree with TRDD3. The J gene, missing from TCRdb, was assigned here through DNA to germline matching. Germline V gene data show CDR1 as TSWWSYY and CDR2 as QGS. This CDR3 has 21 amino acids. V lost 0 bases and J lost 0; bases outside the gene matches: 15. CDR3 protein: CALGELSAPMYWGINTDKLIF. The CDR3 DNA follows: TGTGCTCTTGGGGAACTTTCCGCCCCAATGTACTGGGGGATAAACACCGATAAACTCATCTTT.

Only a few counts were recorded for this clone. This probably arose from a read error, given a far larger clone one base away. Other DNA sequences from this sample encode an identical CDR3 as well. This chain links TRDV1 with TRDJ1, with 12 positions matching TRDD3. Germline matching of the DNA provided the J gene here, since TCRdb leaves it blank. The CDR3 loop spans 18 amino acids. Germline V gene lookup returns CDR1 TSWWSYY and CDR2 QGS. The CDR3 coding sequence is TGTGCTCTCGGGGAACCTCATTACTGGGGGATACAAAGGGAGAAACTCATCTTT. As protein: CALGEPHYWGIQREKLIF.